These T cell receptor beta chains were read from a single sample in a study of T cells in Graves' hyperthyroidism and ophthalmopathy. TCRdb used MiXCR to reprocess the multiplex PCR reads, holding one entry per CDR3 protein. The sample shows about 210,000 distinct CDR3 sequences, roughly 15% of them seen only once. Material for sequencing was blood. The source is a man in his fifties or sixties with Graves' hyperthyroidism. Both conserved end residues are part of each CDR3. A D gene is named only where the DNA matches it firmly. Clone size appears in some rows only: once, few, many, or a class for an expanded clone.

TRBV5-1	TRBJ2-3	-	-	TGCGCCAGCAGCTTCTCCAGAATTACTGATACGCAGTATTTT	CASSFSRITDTQYF
TRBV28	TRBJ2-5	many	-	TGTGCCAGCACCTCAAAAGAGACCCAGTACTTC	CASTSKETQYF
TRBV6-2/TRBV6-3	TRBJ1-1	-	-	TGTGCCAGCAGTCTGCTGCAGAGACTGAACACTGAAGCTTTCTTT	CASSLLQRLNTEAFF
TRBV12-3/TRBV12-4	TRBJ2-1	many	-	TGTGCCAGCAGTTTAGGGGGAGACGTGGATGAGCAGTTCTTC	CASSLGGDVDEQFF
TRBV18	TRBJ2-1	-	TRBD2	TGTGCCAGCTCACTGGGACTAGCGGGAGGGCCTAGCTCCTACAATGAGCAGTTCTTC	CASSLGLAGGPSSYNEQFF
TRBV30	TRBJ1-1	few	-	TGTGCCTGGAGTGTGAGGGATAACGCTGAAGCTTTCTTT	CAWSVRDNAEAFF
TRBV7-9	TRBJ2-3	many	-	TGTGCCAGCTGCTACGGGCAGGGGGGGACAGATACGCAGTATTTT	CASCYGQGGTDTQYF
TRBV18	TRBJ2-5	many	TRBD1	TGTGCCAGCTCATCCCGGGACAGGGCGTTCGGGGAGACCCAGTACTTC	CASSSRDRAFGETQYF
TRBV12-3/TRBV12-4	TRBJ1-3	many	-	TGTGCCAGCAGTTCAAGATTGACAGGTAGCGGTTCTGGAAACACCATATATTTT	CASSSRLTGSGSGNTIYF
TRBV5-4	TRBJ2-3	many	TRBD1	TGTGCCAGCAGCTTAACAGGGGTGGACACAGATACGCAGTATTTT	CASSLTGVDTDTQYF
TRBV28	TRBJ1-2	many	TRBD1	TGTGCCATTCAACTCAGGGGGAACCCTAACTATGGCTACACCTTC	CAIQLRGNPNYGYTF
TRBV28	TRBJ2-5	many	TRBD2	TGTGCCAGCAGGACTAGCGGGAGCGGTCAGACCCAGTACTTC	CASRTSGSGQTQYF
TRBV20-1	TRBJ2-1	-	TRBD2	TGCAGTGCTAGAGATCGGGCTAGCGGAGGGTACAATGAGCAGTTCTTC	CSARDRASGGYNEQFF
TRBV12-3/TRBV12-4	TRBJ2-1	-	TRBD2	TGTGCCAGCAGATTTAGCGGGGTCGACAATGAGCAGTTCTTC	CASRFSGVDNEQFF
TRBV12-3/TRBV12-4	TRBJ2-5	many	TRBD2	TGTGCCAGCACAATGGGACTAGCGGGAGTTGAGACCCAGTACTTC	CASTMGLAGVETQYF